These 20 T cell receptor beta chains share one sample of origin, sequenced in a study of T cell responses to AZD1222 COVID-19 vaccine. Only in-frame clones appear in the TCRdb table, and some are missing; sequencing was by immunoSEQ multiplex PCR. The sample records roughly 120,000 clones, about 90% being singletons. This specimen was peripheral blood, taken on day 0 of AZD1222 vaccination. The receptor source for this set is an adult in good health.

The chain links TRBV6-5 to TRBJ1-2; 9 bases map to TRBD1. Germline V gene sequence: CDR1 MNHEY, CDR2 SVGAGI. With V trimmed by 6 bases and J by 3 bases, 5 bases remained unmatched. CDR3 length: 14 amino acids. The DNA for the CDR3 is TGTGCCAGCAGCTCACGGACAGGGGACTATGGCTACACCTTC. Residues: CASSSRTGDYGYTF.

This clone was counted between two and nine times. This chain links TRBV27 with TRBJ2-1; 9 bases align to TRBD1. V dropped 5 bases and J dropped 8; count of bases not matched to a gene: 7. The germline CDR1 and CDR2 sequences are MNHEY and SMNVEV (reference sequence). There are 14 residues in the CDR3. The CDR3 sequence: CASSLRDRVDEQFF. The CDR3 DNA sequence: TGTGCCAGCAGTCTCCGGGACAGGGTGGATGAGCAGTTCTTC.

The rearrangement uses TRBV28 and TRBJ1-1; maybe TRBD1 (5 bases). With 6 bases removed from V and 5 bases from J, the gap between germline ends came to 25 bases. Germline V gives CDR1 MDHEN, CDR2 SYDVKM. The CDR3 runs to 17 residues. The CDR3 is CASRTAGPSDGKTEAFF. CDR3 nucleotide sequence: TGTGCCAGCAGAACCGCGGGACCGTCGGACGGTAAAACTGAAGCTTTCTTT. The variable domain in full, with the rest retrieved from reference TRBV28 and TRBJ1-1, is DVKVTQSSRYLVKRTGEKVFLECVQDMDHENMFWYRQDPGLGLRLIYFSYDVKMKEKGDIPEGYSVSREKKERFSLILESASTNQTSMYLCASRTAGPSDGKTEAFFGQGTRLTVV.

J is TRBJ2-1 and V is TRBV28, with TRBD1 as a possible D gene (5 bases). The CDR3 is 12 amino acids. Trimming shortened V by 6 bases and J by 10 bases, and 13 bases separated the two germline ends. Germline CDR1 reads MDHEN; CDR2 reads SYDVKM. CDR3 region: CASSTGGREQFF. The CDR3 nucleotides read TGTGCCAGCAGCACAGGCGGACGGGAGCAGTTCTTC. The whole variable domain, filled in from reference TRBV28 and TRBJ2-1, reads DVKVTQSSRYLVKRTGEKVFLECVQDMDHENMFWYRQDPGLGLRLIYFSYDVKMKEKGDIPEGYSVSREKKERFSLILESASTNQTSMYLCASSTGGREQFFGPGTRLTVL.

The CDR3 here is CASRPRTSASYEQYF. The CDR3 DNA sequence: TGTGCCAGCAGGCCGCGGACTAGCGCCTCCTACGAGCAGTACTTC. The gene calls are TRBV13 and TRBJ2-7; 9 bases map to TRBD2. The CDR3 has 15 amino acids. Trimming cost V 6 bases and J 0 bases; bases outside gene matches: 6. Germline V gene lookup returns CDR1 PRHDT and CDR2 FYEKMQ (reference sequence).

The rearrangement joins TRBV27 to TRBJ2-7, with a weak D call TRBD2 (5 bases). CDR1 MNHEY and CDR2 SMNVEV come from the germline V gene (reference sequence). This CDR3 region has 13 residues. Trimming took 3 bases from V and 6 from J, leaving 12 bases between them. DNA of the CDR3: TGTGCCAGCAGTTTTGGGGAGCCAAGCGAGCAGTACTTC. Translating gives CASSFGEPSEQYF.

By share, this clone ranks as medium-sized. The gene calls are TRBV6-5 and TRBJ2-7; 7 bases line up with TRBD2. The J segment lost 6 bases and the V segment lost 6 bases, leaving 11 bases of the junction unmatched. Germline-derived CDR1 and CDR2 are MNHEY and SVGAGI. CDR3 length equals 14 residues. CDR3 DNA sequence: TGTGCCAGCAGCCAACCCCCCCCGGGGGGCGAGCAGTACTTC. Amino acid sequence: CASSQPPPGGEQYF.

This sequence joins TRBV5-1 and TRBJ1-2; a possible D gene is TRBD1 (5 bases). The CDR3 loop spans 14 amino acids. The germline V and J ends were trimmed by 4 bases and 7 bases, with 17 bases remaining between them. The germline gives CDR1 SGHRS, CDR2 YFSETQ. CDR3 sequence (DNA): TGCGCCAGCAGCCTGGTGGGCGGACATTCTGGCTACACCTTC. Amino acid sequence: CASSLVGGHSGYTF. Based on the CDR3 plus reference TRBV5-1 and TRBJ1-2, the full variable domain is KAGVTQTPRYLIKTRGQQVTLSCSPISGHRSVSWYQQTPGQGLQFLFEYFSETQRNKGNFPGRFSGRQFSNSRSEMNVSTLELGDSALYLCASSLVGGHSGYTFGSGTRLTVV.

The chain joins TRBV6-5 to TRBJ2-1; 8 bases align to TRBD1. The trim removed 2 bases at V and 1 base at J, leaving 4 bases unmatched. In germline, CDR1 is MNHEY, CDR2 SVGAGI. This CDR3 spans 16 amino acids. The CDR3, as DNA: TGTGCCAGCAGTTACGGGGACAGGACGTCCTACAATGAGCAGTTCTTC. As protein: CASSYGDRTSYNEQFF.

This rearrangement joins TRBV27 to TRBJ2-3; no clear D gene. V dropped 2 bases and J dropped 0 bases, with 3 bases sitting between them. Germline V gives CDR1 MNHEY, CDR2 SMNVEV (reference sequence). The CDR3 length is 13 residues. The CDR3 reads CASSLDSTDTQYF. CDR3 DNA sequence: TGTGCCAGCAGTTTAGATAGCACAGATACGCAGTATTTT.

The chain employs TRBV7-8 and TRBJ1-2; no reliable D call. Trimming took 4 bases from V and 3 from J, leaving 15 bases between them. The CDR3 runs 15 residues. The germline V gene has CDR1 SGHVS and CDR2 FQNEAQ. CDR3 sequence (DNA): TGTGCCAGCAGCTCACTTACCCCGGGAGACTATGGCTACACCTTC. Protein sequence: CASSSLTPGDYGYTF.

The V and J genes are TRBV6-5 and TRBJ1-6; a weak D match, TRBD1 (5 bases). From germline, CDR1 is MNHEY and CDR2 SVGAGI. V dropped 2 bases and J dropped 0 bases, with 8 bases sitting between them. The length of the CDR3 is 16 residues. The CDR3 region has the DNA TGTGCCAGCAGTTACGGGGGGAGCTCCTATAATTCACCCCTCCACTTT. It specifies CASSYGGSSYNSPLHF.

This clone has just one count. The chain couples TRBV7-2 to TRBJ1-3; 8 bases line up with TRBD1. J was trimmed by 2 bases and V by 5 bases; bases with no gene match: 5. This CDR3 is built from 15 residues. CDR1 SGHTA and CDR2 FQGNSA come from the germline V gene. The CDR3, as DNA: TGTGCCAGCAGCCTACCACAGGGGGCTGGAAACACCATATATTTT. Its translation: CASSLPQGAGNTIYF.

The V and J genes are TRBV6-5 and TRBJ1-1; a weak D match, TRBD1 (6 bases). CDR3 length: 13 residues. Germline loops: CDR1 MNHEY, CDR2 SVGAGI. Between the trimmed V and J ends, which lost 2 bases and 8 bases, there was a span of 12 bases. For the CDR3, the DNA is TGTGCCAGCAGTTACACCGGACAGCAGGAAGCTTTCTTT. Translating gives CASSYTGQQEAFF.

The gene calls are TRBV6-2 or TRBV6-3 and TRBJ2-7, with D uncertain. The CDR3 sequence is 11 residues long. Germline V CDR1 and CDR2: MNHEY, SVGEGT. V shed 6 bases and J shed 6 bases, with 9 bases lying between them. In DNA, the CDR3 is TGTGCCAGCAGCCAAAGAGGCGAGCAGTACTTC. The encoded protein is CASSQRGEQYF.

The V and J genes are TRBV27 and TRBJ1-5, with D unresolved. Germline V lookup: CDR1 MNHEY, CDR2 SMNVEV (reference sequence). The CDR3 spans 14 residues. V dropped 3 bases and J dropped 3 bases, with 9 bases sitting between them. As DNA, the CDR3 is TGTGCCAGCAGTTTTTCGGGGAACAATCAGCCCCAGCATTTT. It encodes CASSFSGNNQPQHF.

The chain uses TRBV19 and TRBJ1-1, with TRBD1 matching 9 bases. V trimming: 5 bases; J trimming: 6 bases; junction bases outside the gene matches: 7. This CDR3 contains 14 residues. CDR1 and CDR2 from the germline V gene are LNHDA and SQIVND (reference sequence). The CDR3 DNA is TGTGCCAGTAGTTTACAGGGGGCGATGGCTGAAGCTTTCTTT. Its translation: CASSLQGAMAEAFF. The whole variable domain, filled in from reference TRBV19 and TRBJ1-1, reads DGGITQSPKYLFRKEGQNVTLSCEQNLNHDAMYWYRQDPGQGLRLIYYSQIVNDFQKGDIAEGYSVSREKKESFPLTVTSAQKNPTAFYLCASSLQGAMAEAFFGQGTRLTVV.

The chain joins TRBV24-1 to TRBJ2-2; unclear D gene. Trimming left V 0 bases short and J 8 bases short, with 0 bases between. This CDR3 has 11 residues. Germline V CDR1 and CDR2: KGHDR, SFDVKD. The CDR3 protein is CATSDLGELFF. CDR3 bases: TGTGCCACCAGTGATTTGGGGGAGCTGTTTTTT.

This chain connects TRBV5-1 to TRBJ1-3, with TRBD1 matching over 8 bases. The CDR3 sequence is 14 residues long. Unmatched junction bases numbered 2, after V lost 3 bases and J lost 3 bases. Germline V gives CDR1 SGHRS, CDR2 YFSETQ. The CDR3 region is CASSSDRDGNTIYF. The CDR3 region has the DNA TGCGCCAGCAGCTCGGACAGGGATGGAAACACCATATATTTT.

The rearrangement links TRBV3-1 (or the pseudogene TRBV3-2) to TRBJ1-2; 12 bases are a match to TRBD1. The trim removed 6 bases at V and 7 bases at J, leaving 9 bases unmatched. Germline CDR1 LGHDT, CDR2 YNNKEL (reference sequence). The CDR3 runs 15 residues. CDR3 sequence: CASRMKGTGGGGYTF. CDR3 nucleotides: TGTGCCAGCAGGATGAAAGGGACAGGGGGCGGTGGCTACACCTTC.